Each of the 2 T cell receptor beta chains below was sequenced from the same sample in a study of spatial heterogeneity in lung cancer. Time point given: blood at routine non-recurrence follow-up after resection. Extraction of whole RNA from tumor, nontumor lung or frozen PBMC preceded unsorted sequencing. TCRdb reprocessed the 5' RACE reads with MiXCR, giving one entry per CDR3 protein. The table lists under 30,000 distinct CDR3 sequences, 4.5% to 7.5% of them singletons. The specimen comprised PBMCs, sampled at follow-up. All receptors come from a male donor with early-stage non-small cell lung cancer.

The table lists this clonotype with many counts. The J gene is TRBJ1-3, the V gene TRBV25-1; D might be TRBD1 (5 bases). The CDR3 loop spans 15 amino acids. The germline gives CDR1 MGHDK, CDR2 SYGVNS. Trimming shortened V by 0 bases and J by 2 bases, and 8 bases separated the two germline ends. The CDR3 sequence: CASSEYARAGNTIYF. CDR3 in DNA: TGTGCCAGCAGTGAATATGCCAGGGCTGGAAACACCATATATTTT.

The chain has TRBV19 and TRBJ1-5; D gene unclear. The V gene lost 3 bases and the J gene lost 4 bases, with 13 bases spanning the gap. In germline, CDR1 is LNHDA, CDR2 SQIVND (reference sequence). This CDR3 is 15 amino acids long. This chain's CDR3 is CASSMGTSTNQPQHF. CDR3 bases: TGTGCCAGTAGTATGGGCACCTCTACTAATCAGCCCCAGCATTTT.